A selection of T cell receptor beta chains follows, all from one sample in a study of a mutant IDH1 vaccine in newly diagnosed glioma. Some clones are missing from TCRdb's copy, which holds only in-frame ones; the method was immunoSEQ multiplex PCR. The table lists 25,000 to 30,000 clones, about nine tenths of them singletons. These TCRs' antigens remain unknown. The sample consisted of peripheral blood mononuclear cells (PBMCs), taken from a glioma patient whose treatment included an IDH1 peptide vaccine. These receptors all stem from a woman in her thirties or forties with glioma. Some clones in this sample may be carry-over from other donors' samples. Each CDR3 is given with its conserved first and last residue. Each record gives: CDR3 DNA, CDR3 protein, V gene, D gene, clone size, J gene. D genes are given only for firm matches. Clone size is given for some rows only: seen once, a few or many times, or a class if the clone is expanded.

TGTGCCAGCAGCCCCCCGGGACAGACAACTGGAAACACCATATATTTT CASSPPGQTTGNTIYF TRBV28 TRBD1 NA TRBJ1-3
TGTGCAAGTCGCTTAGCGCGCATAGCGGGAGGTGAGGCGTACGAGCAGTACTTC CASRLARIAGGEAYEQYF TRBV12-2 NA NA TRBJ2-7
TGTGCCATACCTCCCCGGGGCGTCTTCTCGAGACGGAAAGATACGCAGTATTTT CAIPPRGVFSRRKDTQYF TRBV2 NA NA TRBJ2-3
TGTGCCAGCAGCCACAGGGGGGCAGGTAATAATCAGCCCCAGCATTTT CASSHRGAGNNQPQHF TRBV7-3 TRBD1 NA TRBJ1-5
TGTGCCAGCACCCTATCCGGGGGCAGCACTGAAGCTTTCTTT CASTLSGGSTEAFF TRBV7-9 NA NA TRBJ1-1
TGTGCCAGTAGTATATCCAAAGAGACCCAGTACTTC CASSISKETQYF TRBV19 NA NA TRBJ2-5
TGTGCCAGCAGTCTAAGGGACAGGCGACTCTCTGGGGCCAACGTCCTGACTTTC CASSLRDRRLSGANVLTF TRBV28 TRBD1 NA TRBJ2-6
TGTGCCAGCAGCTTCATGACTAGCGCATACAATGAGCAGTTCTTC CASSFMTSAYNEQFF TRBV7-2 TRBD2 NA TRBJ2-1
TGTGCCAGCAGTCTGGCGGTAAGACCCTACAATGAGCAGTTCTTC CASSLAVRPYNEQFF TRBV28 NA NA TRBJ2-1
TGTGCCAGCAGTCCCAATCAGGGGAACACTGAAGCTTTCTTT CASSPNQGNTEAFF TRBV27 NA once TRBJ1-1
TGTGCCAGCAGGAGAGGTGGGGCCAACGTCCTGACTTTC CASRRGGANVLTF TRBV25-1 NA NA TRBJ2-6
TGCAGCGTTGCGCGCACAACAGGGAGTAACGAGCAGTACTTC CSVARTTGSNEQYF TRBV29-1 NA NA TRBJ2-7
TGTGCCAGCAGCTCCCGGGACCAGCATAGGGATGAGCAGTTCTTC CASSSRDQHRDEQFF TRBV11-2 NA NA TRBJ2-1
TGTGCCAGCAGCTTATTTTGGAAAGCGGGCTACGAGCAGTACTTC CASSLFWKAGYEQYF TRBV13 NA NA TRBJ2-7
TGCGCCAGCAGCTTGGATATCCTGATGGATGAGCAGTTCTTC CASSLDILMDEQFF TRBV5-1 NA NA TRBJ2-1
TGTGCCAGCAGCCTGTCAGTAAGCACCTACAATGAGCAGTTCTTC CASSLSVSTYNEQFF TRBV7-2 NA NA TRBJ2-1
TGTGCCAGCAGTTGGGGGGAAGCGGGAGCCCACGAGCAGTACTTC CASSWGEAGAHEQYF TRBV28 TRBD2 NA TRBJ2-7
TGTGCCAGCAGCCCGAGCAGGGAGTCGGATACGCAGTATTTT CASSPSRESDTQYF TRBV7-3 NA NA TRBJ2-3
TGTGCCAGCATGCTAGACAGAGAAAATGAAAAACTGTTTTTT CASMLDRENEKLFF TRBV28 NA NA TRBJ1-4
TGTGCCAGCAGCGCGATTGACAGGGCCGGGGAGCTGTTTTTT CASSAIDRAGELFF TRBV11-2 TRBD1 once TRBJ2-2
NA CATVAGLNEKLFF TRBV27 NA once TRBJ1-4
TGTGCCAGCAGCTTGCGCGCGGGGGGGGACACCGGGGAGCTGTTTTTT CASSLRAGGDTGELFF TRBV5-4 TRBD2 NA TRBJ2-2
TGTGCCAGCAACAGGGGACGCTTCGAGCAGTACTTC CASNRGRFEQYF TRBV28 TRBD1 NA TRBJ2-7
TGTGCCAGCAGCGTAGCAGGGGGAGATGGCTACACCTTC CASSVAGGDGYTF TRBV9 TRBD1 NA TRBJ1-2
TGCGCCAGCAGCTTTACAGGGTCGCCTGAAGCTTTCTTT CASSFTGSPEAFF TRBV4-1 NA NA TRBJ1-1
TGTGCCAGCAGACCCGACAGGGCCGAAGAGGCTTTCTTT CASRPDRAEEAFF TRBV27 TRBD1 NA TRBJ1-1
TGCGCCAGCAGCTTGACAGCCACCCCCTCCTACGAGCAGTACTTC CASSLTATPSYEQYF TRBV5-1 NA once TRBJ2-7
TGTGCCAGCAATGTCGGAAACAATGAGCAGTTCTTC CASNVGNNEQFF TRBV28 NA NA TRBJ2-1
TGTGCCAGCCTCCTCGACAGGTTTACGCATTTT CASLLDRFTHF TRBV9 NA NA TRBJ1-5
TGTGCCAGCAGCTCCCCCAGGGCGTCGTACCTGAACACTGAAGCTTTCTTT CASSSPRASYLNTEAFF TRBV7-6 NA NA TRBJ1-1
TGTGCCAGCAGCAAAGCGCCCAGGGGCGATTCTAATTCACCCCTCCACTTT CASSKAPRGDSNSPLHF TRBV21-1 NA few TRBJ1-6
TGTGCCAGCAGTTTAGACAGGGCCTATGGCTACACCTTC CASSLDRAYGYTF TRBV6-1 TRBD1 NA TRBJ1-2
TGCGCCAGTCGAGAGCGGGGGGGCTTCAATGAGCAGTTCTTC CASRERGGFNEQFF TRBV4-1 TRBD2 once TRBJ2-1
TGTGCCAGTACGGCGATCGGACAGGCTCAGCCCCAGCATTTT CASTAIGQAQPQHF TRBV28 TRBD1 NA TRBJ1-5
TGCGCCAGCAGCCCCCAAACAGGGGACACTGAAGCTTTCTTT CASSPQTGDTEAFF TRBV4-3 TRBD1 NA TRBJ1-1
TGTGCCAGTAGTATAGGGGAGACGAATAGCAATCAGCCCCAGCATTTT CASSIGETNSNQPQHF TRBV19 NA NA TRBJ1-5
TGTGCCAGCACCCCCGTGGGGGGGAGCAATCAGCCCCAGCATTTT CASTPVGGSNQPQHF TRBV6-6 NA once TRBJ1-5
TGTGCCAGCAGTTTCTCAGGGGAGGGCTACACCTTC CASSFSGEGYTF TRBV28 NA NA TRBJ1-2
TGTGCCAGCAGCCGCCTGGGGGGCCGGGACACCGGGGAGCTGTTTTTT CASSRLGGRDTGELFF TRBV5-8 NA medium-sized TRBJ2-2
TGTGCCAGCACCCCTCGGGGGGCCCGGTCTAGCACAGATACGCAGTATTTT CASTPRGARSSTDTQYF TRBV21-1 NA NA TRBJ2-3
TGTGCCAGCAGCGCGGAGCTTAATTCACCCCTCCACTTT CASSAELNSPLHF TRBV7-8 NA NA TRBJ1-6
TGTGCCAGCAGCTTTCCCATGGCGGGTAATGAGCAGTTCTTC CASSFPMAGNEQFF TRBV7-9 NA few TRBJ2-1
TGTGCCAGCAGCTCACCCCTTAGAGACCGAGGAGGGGATACGCAGTATTTT CASSSPLRDRGGDTQYF TRBV13 NA NA TRBJ2-3
TGTGCCAGCAGCTCGTTCCTTAGAGGTTACGAGCAGTACTTC CASSSFLRGYEQYF TRBV27 NA NA TRBJ2-7
TGTGCCAGCAGTTACAGGGGGCAGGCTTATGGCTACACCTTC CASSYRGQAYGYTF TRBV6-5 TRBD1 NA TRBJ1-2
TGTGCCAGTAGTATAAGGACATCCAAAATAGGGGATGGCTACACCTTC CASSIRTSKIGDGYTF TRBV19 NA once TRBJ1-2
TGTGCCAGCAGCCAAGGTGGTCCAAGGGGAAATGAGCAGTTCTTC CASSQGGPRGNEQFF TRBV4-2 NA NA TRBJ2-1
TGCGCCAGCAGCCTCACAGGGACTCAGCCCCAGCATTTT CASSLTGTQPQHF TRBV4-3 NA NA TRBJ1-5
TGTGCCAGCAGCTTAGCCCCTCGCAATCAGCCCCAGCATTTT CASSLAPRNQPQHF TRBV7-2 NA once TRBJ1-5
TGTGCCAGCAGCCGGCAGGGGTACGACACCGGGGAGCTGTTTTTT CASSRQGYDTGELFF TRBV11-1 NA NA TRBJ2-2
TGTGCCAGCAGTGTCGAACGGCGGACTAGCCGAGATACGCAGTATTTT CASSVERRTSRDTQYF TRBV4-2 TRBD2 NA TRBJ2-3
TGTGCCAGTAGTATGGGACTAGCGGGAGGGTTCGAGTTCTTC CASSMGLAGGFEFF TRBV19 TRBD2 NA TRBJ2-1
TGTGCCAGCAGAAAGTCCCGGGACAGGGGGGAGCAAGAGACCCAGTACTTC CASRKSRDRGEQETQYF TRBV7-2 TRBD1 NA TRBJ2-5
TGTGCCAGCAGTGCCGAGGCCGGTAACTATGGCTACACCTTC CASSAEAGNYGYTF TRBV6-4 NA NA TRBJ1-2
TGTGCCAGCAGTGGTCGACGGGGAACTCAGCCCCAGCATTTT CASSGRRGTQPQHF TRBV2 NA once TRBJ1-5